This TCR beta chain originates from a study of sequential checkpoint blockade in melanoma. On the study more broadly: Both treatment sequences were followed by maintenance nivolumab.

TCRdb's table, derived via immunoSEQ multiplex PCR, lists solely in-frame clones and lacks some. The sample carries fewer than 15,000 clones, roughly 80% recorded once. V dropped 5 bases and J dropped 2 bases, with 9 bases sitting between them. Germline V CDR1 and CDR2: SGHNT, YYREEE (reference sequence). The CDR3 contains 13 residues. Treatment denoted: randomized to nivolumab then ipilimumab (arm A) or the reverse (arm B). Sorted cells were live CD3+CD8+, lacking CD19 and CD56, from PBMCs. The sample here was CD8+ T cells sorted from blood (inferred from file names), taken from a patient given nivolumab and ipilimumab in sequence. The sequence was collected from a human donor with melanoma. The chain recombines TRBV5-4 with TRBJ2-3; no reliable D call. The CDR3 DNA sequence: TGTGCCAGCAGTTCTATGTACACAGATACGCAGTATTTT. It encodes CASSSMYTDTQYF.